This T cell receptor (beta chain) stems from a study of T cells after somatic rescue of genetic block. Germline V CDR1 and CDR2: SGHRS, YFSETQ. The CDR3 is made up of 17 amino acids. V shed 4 bases and J 0 bases; nucleotides not matched to a gene: 7. Clones were read by immunoSEQ multiplex PCR, and TCRdb kept only the in-frame ones, dropping some. This sample has under 150,000 clones, with 75% to 95% found just once. The V and J genes are TRBV5-1 and TRBJ1-5; 10 nucleotides agree with TRBD1. Sample: peripheral blood mononuclear cells (PBMCs). The receptor was derived from a woman aged 18-29 years. In DNA form, the CDR3 reads TGCGCCAGCAGCCCCGGGACAGGGGACCTTAGCAATCAGCCCCAGCATTTT. Translating it yields CASSPGTGDLSNQPQHF.